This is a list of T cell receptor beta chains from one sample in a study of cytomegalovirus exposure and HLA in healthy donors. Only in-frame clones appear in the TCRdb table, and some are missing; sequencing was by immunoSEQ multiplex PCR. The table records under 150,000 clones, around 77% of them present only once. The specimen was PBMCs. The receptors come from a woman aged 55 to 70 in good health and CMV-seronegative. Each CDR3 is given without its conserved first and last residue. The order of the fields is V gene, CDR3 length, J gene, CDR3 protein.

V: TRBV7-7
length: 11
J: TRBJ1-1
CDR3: ASSSSVYTEAF

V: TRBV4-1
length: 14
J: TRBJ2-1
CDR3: ASGPRGGAVSDEQF

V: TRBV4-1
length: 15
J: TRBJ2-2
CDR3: ASSHFRDRGGTGELF

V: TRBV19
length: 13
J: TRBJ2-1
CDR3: ASSRDRSSYNEQF

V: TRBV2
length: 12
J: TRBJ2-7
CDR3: ASSEQGAGYEQY

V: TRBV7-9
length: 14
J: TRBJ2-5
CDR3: ASSPFSSGGRETQY

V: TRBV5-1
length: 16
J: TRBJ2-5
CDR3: ASSLASVAGVEGETQY

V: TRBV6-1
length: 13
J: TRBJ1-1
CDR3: ASDDRGRIRTEAF

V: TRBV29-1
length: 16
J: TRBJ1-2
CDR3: SVEPTIRAGQGVYGYT

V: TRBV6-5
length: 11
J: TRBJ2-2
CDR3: ASSVPPTGELF

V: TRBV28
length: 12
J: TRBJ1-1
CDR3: ASSLRGQHTEAF

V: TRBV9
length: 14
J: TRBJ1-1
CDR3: ASSAERTKENTEAF

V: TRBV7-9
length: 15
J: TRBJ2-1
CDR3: ASSPIYRQGGYNEQF